These 8 T cell receptor beta chains share one sample of origin, sequenced in a study of preoperative IRX-2 immunotherapy in early breast cancer. TCRdb's copy holds only in-frame clones and misses some; the assay was immunoSEQ multiplex PCR. The data show 30,000 to 35,000 clones, around 96% seen once. Treatment denoted: preoperative locoregional IRX-2 cytokine immunotherapy. The sample was acquired from a patient treated with IRX-2 immunotherapy. All receptors derive from a human donor with breast cancer.

This clone was counted once. The rearrangement links TRBV27 to TRBJ1-5; 8 bases fit TRBD1. From germline, CDR1 is MNHEY and CDR2 SMNVEV (reference sequence). The V segment lost 6 bases and the J segment 7 bases; nucleotides outside the gene matches: 2. The CDR3 spans 12 residues. The CDR3 DNA reads as TGTGCCAGCAGGACAGGGGTACAGCCCCAGCATTTT. Its protein is CASRTGVQPQHF.

This chain uses TRBV28 with TRBJ1-1; D may be TRBD1 (6 bases). The V gene's germline CDR1 is MDHEN and CDR2 SYDVKM. V lost 8 bases and J lost 4, with 14 bases in between. The length of the CDR3 is 13 residues. CDR3 nucleotides: TGTGCCAGCGGAGTTGCAGGGGTCACTGAAGCTTTCTTT. It encodes CASGVAGVTEAFF.

CDR3: CASSPVGDDRVNGYTF. The CDR3 coding sequence is TGTGCCAGCTCACCCGTTGGGGACGACAGGGTAAATGGCTACACCTTC. The chain carries TRBV18 and TRBJ1-2; 7 positions match TRBD1. The CDR3 loop spans 16 amino acids. Per the germline V gene, CDR1 is KGHSH and CDR2 is LQKENI. The V segment lost 3 bases and the J segment 6 bases; nucleotides outside the gene matches: 13.

The V call is TRBV13, the J call TRBJ2-7, with 11 bases fitting TRBD1. Trimming removed 5 bases from V and 2 bases from J; junction bases left unmatched: 8. There are 16 residues in the CDR3. In germline, CDR1 is PRHDT, CDR2 FYEKMQ (reference sequence). The CDR3 nucleotides read TGTGCCAGCAGCGCACCCTGGGACAGGGGGGCCTACGAGCAGTACTTC. Translating gives CASSAPWDRGAYEQYF.

In its sample, this clone was seen once. The rearrangement uses TRBV7-3 and TRBJ2-2; TRBD2 matches at 7 bases. V lost 1 base and J lost 6; bases outside the gene matches: 11. Germline CDR1 reads SGHTA; CDR2 reads FQGTGA. The CDR3 consists of 17 residues. CDR3 nucleotide sequence: TGTGCCAGCAGCTTAAACGGAGCGGGGTCACCCCCCGGGGAGCTGTTTTTT. Its protein product is CASSLNGAGSPPGELFF.

This clone was seen a single time. Within the sample, other DNA sequences also encode this same CDR3. The chain has TRBV7-9 and TRBJ2-5; no clear D. The CDR3 is 14 amino acids. In germline, CDR1 is SEHNR, CDR2 FQNEAQ (reference sequence). Between the trimmed V and J ends, which lost 6 bases and 1 base, there was a span of 12 bases. The CDR3 loop reads CASSLLGGQETQYF. CDR3 bases: TGTGCCAGCAGTTTATTGGGCGGCCAAGAGACCCAGTACTTC.

Concerning this clone: The junction differs from germline at one of its ends, possibly a read error. The genes are TRBV7-7 and TRBJ1-4; D not certain. CDR3 length: 15 residues. Per the germline V gene, CDR1 is SSHAT and CDR2 is FNYEAQ (reference sequence). CDR3 residues: CASSPLRIRNEKLFF. CDR3 in DNA: TGTGCTAGCAGCCCCTTAAGGATACGGAATGAAAAACTGTTTTTT.

This chain joins TRBV7-3 and TRBJ2-7; TRBD2 matches 11 bases. Germline V gives CDR1 SGHTA, CDR2 FQGTGA. V lost 4 bases to trimming and J lost 2 bases; unmatched junction nucleotides: 4. The length of the CDR3 is 15 residues. The CDR3 bases are TGTGCCAGCAGCTCTAGCGGGGGGCCCCCCTACGAGCAGTACTTC. Residues: CASSSSGGPPYEQYF.